Below are 30 T cell receptor beta chains sequenced from a single sample in a study of blood T cell repertoires in COVID-19 (TCRdb year 2020). Library preparation employed the immunoSEQ multiplex PCR assay. Entries here come from immuneACCESS through TCRdb and include only in-frame sequences with V and J called. Some clones fail to appear in such tables; in the studies checked, an unresolved V gene covers under half of the shortfall, and the cause of the remainder is unknown. The sample table holds roughly 72,000 clones, of which 79% were seen once. The ten top clones hold approximately 5% of the sample. Sequencing was carried out using peripheral blood. The source is a woman aged 80 or older with active or convalescent COVID-19.

The chain joins TRBV9 to TRBJ2-7, with TRBD2 identical over 9 bases. Trimming cost V 2 bases and J 2 bases; bases outside gene matches: 11. This CDR3 spans 17 amino acids. Germline CDR1 SGDLS, CDR2 YYNGEE. Here the CDR3 DNA reads TGTGCCAGCAGCGTCAGGGGGGCTAGCGGGACCCCCTACGAGCAGTACTTC. It encodes CASSVRGASGTPYEQYF.

The chain couples TRBV7-6 to TRBJ2-7; 8 nucleotides agree with TRBD1. Germline V gene data show CDR1 as SGHVS and CDR2 as FNYEAQ. Unmatched junction bases numbered 14, after V lost 5 bases and J lost 5 bases. CDR3 length equals 16 residues. As DNA, the CDR3 is TGTGCCAGCAGCAATCCCCAGGGGGCTCAGCGGGACGAGCAGTACTTC. Its translation: CASSNPQGAQRDEQYF.

The gene calls are TRBV11-1 and TRBJ2-7, with 7 bases identical to TRBD2. The V and J ends lost 0 bases and 7 bases, in that order; junction bases with no gene match: 15. Per germline, CDR1 SGHAT and CDR2 FQDESV (reference sequence). CDR3 size: 17 residues. CDR3 amino acids: CASSLAGGPWTNYEQYF. DNA of the CDR3: TGTGCCAGCAGCTTAGCGGGAGGGCCCTGGACGAACTATGAGCAGTACTTC.

CDR3 nucleotides: TGCGCCAGCAGCCAAGTCACCGGACAGGGGCGGTCTTATGGCTACACCTTC. Translated: CASSQVTGQGRSYGYTF. The V and J genes are TRBV4-3 and TRBJ1-2, with TRBD1 matching over 9 bases. CDR3 length equals 17 residues. Looked up from germline, CDR1 is LGHNA and CDR2 is YSLEER. The ends lost 1 base at V and 5 bases at J; junction bases unmatched: 11.

V usage is TRBV6-5 and J usage is TRBJ2-5; TRBD1 matches 7 bases. Germline assignment: CDR1 MNHEY and CDR2 SVGAGI. V lost 7 bases, J lost 6 bases, and 11 bases stayed unmatched. The CDR3 is 14 amino acids. CDR3 nucleotide sequence: TGTGCCAGCATGTCCGGGACAGCTCTCCAGACCCAGTACTTC. Translation: CASMSGTALQTQYF.

This clone was recorded once. The same CDR3 can be traced to other DNA sequences in this sample. V usage is TRBV29-1 and J usage is TRBJ2-7; the match to TRBD1 covers 7 bases. J was trimmed by 2 bases and V by 4 bases; bases with no gene match: 2. Germline V gene lookup returns CDR1 SQVTM and CDR2 ANQGSEA. CDR3 length: 12 residues. The CDR3 loop is CSVGQGTYEQYF. The CDR3 DNA is TGCAGCGTTGGACAGGGAACCTACGAGCAGTACTTC.

This chain links TRBV4-1 with TRBJ1-5, with a possible D match to TRBD1 (5 bases). Germline V gene data show CDR1 as MGHRA and CDR2 as YSYEKL. Trimming pared 1 base from V and 6 bases from J, leaving 10 bases between. The CDR3 covers 14 residues. CDR3 sequence reads: CASSQVDQGQPQHF. CDR3 bases: TGCGCCAGCAGCCAAGTAGATCAGGGTCAGCCCCAGCATTTT.

The table lists this clone with a few counts. The gene calls are TRBV7-2 and TRBJ2-7; D gene unclear. Deletions cut 1 base from V and 2 bases from J, with 9 bases between. CDR3 length equals 14 residues. Germline-derived CDR1 and CDR2 are SGHTA and FQGNSA. DNA for the CDR3: TGTGCCAGCAGCTTAGAAGTGTGGCCCTACGAGCAGTACTTC. This codes for CASSLEVWPYEQYF.

The chain employs TRBV5-8 and TRBJ2-2; D unclear. The CDR3 is 14 residues long. The ends were cut back, 2 bases at V and 0 bases at J, with 5 bases in the middle. Germline CDR1 is SGHTS and CDR2 is YDEGEE. The CDR3 spells CASSFQTNTGELFF. In DNA form, the CDR3 reads TGTGCCAGCAGCTTCCAAACGAACACCGGGGAGCTGTTTTTT.

The chain carries TRBV18 and TRBJ1-2; TRBD1 might be the D (5 bases). The germline V gene encodes CDR1 KGHSH and CDR2 LQKENI. This CDR3 is 17 amino acids long. The ends were cut back, 2 bases at V and 3 bases at J, with 19 bases in the middle. DNA of the CDR3: TGTGCCAGCTCACCATCGCAGGGCGGTCCCATTTACTATGGCTACACCTTC. Amino acids: CASSPSQGGPIYYGYTF.

The V and J genes are TRBV7-9 and TRBJ1-1, with TRBD1 identical over 10 bases. Germline lookup yields CDR1 SEHNR and CDR2 FQNEAQ (reference sequence). The CDR3 runs to 14 residues. V shed 6 bases and J 5 bases; nucleotides not matched to a gene: 6. The CDR3 DNA sequence: TGTGCCAGCAGTCGCGACAGGGGGCTGACTGAAGCTTTCTTT. It is translated as CASSRDRGLTEAFF.

In its sample, this clone was seen a few times. The rearrangement joins TRBV5-1 to TRBJ2-1, with D possibly matching TRBD1 (5 bases). Germline V gene sequence: CDR1 SGHRS, CDR2 YFSETQ. Trimming shortened V by 2 bases and J by 4 bases, and 13 bases separated the two germline ends. The CDR3 loop spans 15 amino acids. CDR3 loop: CASSFPRDRYNEQFF. The CDR3 coding sequence is TGCGCCAGCAGCTTTCCACGTGACAGATACAATGAGCAGTTCTTC. Variable domain in full (rest from reference TRBV5-1 and TRBJ2-1): KAGVTQTPRYLIKTRGQQVTLSCSPISGHRSVSWYQQTPGQGLQFLFEYFSETQRNKGNFPGRFSGRQFSNSRSEMNVSTLELGDSALYLCASSFPRDRYNEQFFGPGTRLTVL.

This chain uses TRBV29-1 with TRBJ2-5; tentatively, D is TRBD1 (6 bases). This CDR3 has 12 residues. Germline CDR1 reads SQVTM; CDR2 reads ANQGSEA. V was cut by 5 bases and J by 4 bases, with 11 bases left in between. CDR3 residues: CSVNQGTETQYF. DNA of the CDR3: TGCAGCGTTAATCAGGGGACAGAGACCCAGTACTTC. The entire variable domain, with the rest obtained from reference TRBV29-1 and TRBJ2-5, is as follows: SAVISQKPSRDICQRGTSLTIQCQVDSQVTMMFWYRQQPGQSLTLIATANQGSEATYESGFVIDKFPISRPNLTFSTLTVSNMSPEDSSIYLCSVNQGTETQYFGPGTRLLVL.

There are a few counts of this clone. The rearrangement joins TRBV18 to TRBJ2-5; D is perhaps TRBD1 (6 bases). Trimming pared 3 bases from V and 4 bases from J, leaving 15 bases between. The CDR3 loop spans 15 amino acids. Per germline, CDR1 KGHSH and CDR2 LQKENI. In DNA form, the CDR3 reads TGTGCCAGCTCACCGCAGGCCAGGGGAATAGAGACCCAGTACTTC. This sequence encodes CASSPQARGIETQYF.

The chain employs TRBV9 and TRBJ2-7; a possible D gene is TRBD1 (6 bases). V dropped 4 bases and J dropped 2 bases, with 13 bases sitting between them. Germline CDR1 reads SGDLS; CDR2 reads YYNGEE. The CDR3 totals 14 residues. The CDR3 bases are TGTGCCAGCAGCCCCACAGGGACGGCCTACGAGCAGTACTTC. Encoded protein: CASSPTGTAYEQYF.

The chain combines TRBV11-3 with TRBJ2-5, with TRBD1 matching over 8 bases. V gave up 5 bases and J gave up 5 bases; unmatched junction bases: 13. Germline CDR1 and CDR2: SGHNT and YENEEA. The CDR3 contains 16 residues. The CDR3 spells CASSPGQGVREETQYF. CDR3 in DNA: TGTGCCAGCAGCCCCGGACAGGGAGTGAGGGAGGAGACCCAGTACTTC.

The gene calls are TRBV19 and TRBJ2-7; 8 bases align to TRBD1. The V and J ends lost 4 bases and 6 bases, in that order; junction bases with no gene match: 8. CDR1 LNHDA and CDR2 SQIVND come from the germline V gene (reference sequence). The CDR3 is 14 residues long. The DNA of the CDR3 is TGTGCCAGTAGTAGGGAATCACAGGGGGGCGAGCAGTACTTC. Its translation is CASSRESQGGEQYF.

V gene TRBV15 combines with J gene TRBJ2-1, with 12 bases lining up with TRBD2. V trimming: 3 bases; J trimming: 0 bases; junction bases outside the gene matches: 9. The CDR3 spans 19 residues. Germline loops: CDR1 LNHNV, CDR2 YYDKDF (reference sequence). The CDR3 DNA sequence: TGTGCCACCAGCAGGGAGCTACTAGCGGGGGGAAGCTCCTACAATGAGCAGTTCTTC. Its protein is CATSRELLAGGSSYNEQFF.

The table lists this clone with a few counts. The chain employs TRBV4-3 and TRBJ2-7, with TRBD2 matching over 7 bases. CDR1 is LGHNA and CDR2 is YSLEER in the germline V gene. After removal of 6 bases from V and 5 bases from J, the junction contained 13 bases not matched to a gene. The CDR3 runs 15 residues. In DNA, the CDR3 is TGCGCCAGCAGACGAGGGCGGGAGAGGGTCCACGAGCAGTACTTC. Protein sequence: CASRRGRERVHEQYF.

The table lists this clone with a count of one. This chain joins TRBV11-2 and TRBJ1-6, with TRBD1 matching 7 bases. Germline-derived CDR1 and CDR2 are SGHAT and FQNNGV. J was trimmed by 7 bases and V by 5 bases; bases with no gene match: 5. The CDR3 runs to 14 residues. The CDR3 nucleotides are TGTGCCAGCAGCCAGACAGGGTACAATTCACCCCTCCACTTT. Translated, it gives CASSQTGYNSPLHF.

The rearrangement joins TRBV19 to TRBJ2-5, with TRBD2 matching over 9 bases. This CDR3 has 18 amino acids. CDR1 and CDR2 from the germline V gene are LNHDA and SQIVND (reference sequence). V shed 2 bases and J 1 base; nucleotides not matched to a gene: 11. CDR3 in DNA: TGTGCCAGTAGTATACGTATTGGGAGCGGGGGGACCCAAGAGACCCAGTACTTC. This gives the protein CASSIRIGSGGTQETQYF.

This clone came up once. The chain carries TRBV5-5 and TRBJ1-5, with 7 bases identical to TRBD1. Germline assignment: CDR1 SGHKS and CDR2 YYEKEE (reference sequence). V gave up 2 bases and J gave up 7 bases; unmatched junction bases: 9. This CDR3 region has 15 residues. The CDR3 nucleotides are TGTGCCAGCAGCTTAGGGCAGGGGGTGGGACAGCCCCAGCATTTT. This encodes CASSLGQGVGQPQHF.

Only a few counts were recorded for this clone. The chain employs TRBV7-7 and TRBJ2-2, with D unresolved. Germline V gene sequence: CDR1 SSHAT, CDR2 FNYEAQ (reference sequence). The CDR3 loop spans 14 amino acids. V gave up 2 bases and J gave up 8 bases, with 12 bases separating them. For the CDR3, the DNA is TGTGCCAGCAGCTTACGGTTTTCGTCGGGGGAGCTGTTTTTT. Encoded protein: CASSLRFSSGELFF.

The CDR3 nucleotides read TGCGCCAGCAGCTTGGGACAGGGGATCTATGGCTACACCTTC. Translation gives CASSLGQGIYGYTF. This chain links TRBV5-1 with TRBJ1-2; 8 bases match TRBD1. The germline V gene encodes CDR1 SGHRS and CDR2 YFSETQ. The junction had 2 bases not matched to a gene; V was cut back by 0 bases and J by 4 bases. CDR3 length equals 14 residues.

The rearrangement uses TRBV7-2 and TRBJ2-3, with 10 bases lining up with TRBD2. With V trimmed by 2 bases and J by 2 bases, 4 bases remained unmatched. Germline loops: CDR1 SGHTA, CDR2 FQGNSA. CDR3 size: 16 residues. For the CDR3, the DNA is TGTGCCAGCAGCTTACTAGCGGGGGTGGCCACAGATACGCAGTATTTT. This encodes CASSLLAGVATDTQYF.

There are a few counts of this clone. The chain is built from TRBV27 and TRBJ2-7, with D possibly being TRBD1 (5 bases). This CDR3 contains 14 residues. Germline CDR1 reads MNHEY; CDR2 reads SMNVEV (reference sequence). Trimming stripped 3 bases from V and 0 bases from J, with 9 bases between. The CDR3 loop is CASSLGPDSYEQYF. In DNA, the CDR3 is TGTGCCAGCAGTTTGGGGCCAGACTCCTACGAGCAGTACTTC.

The chain links TRBV19 to TRBJ1-2, with D uncertain. This CDR3 has 13 amino acids. With 0 bases removed from V and 2 bases from J, the gap between germline ends came to 4 bases. Germline assignment: CDR1 LNHDA and CDR2 SQIVND (reference sequence). The DNA of the CDR3 is TGTGCCAGTAGTATAGAACGGAACTATGGCTACACCTTC. Protein: CASSIERNYGYTF.

This clone was seen more than once but under ten times. The V call is TRBV3-1 (or the pseudogene TRBV3-2), the J call TRBJ2-2, with 9 positions matching TRBD1. The CDR3 consists of 16 residues. The ends lost 4 bases at V and 7 bases at J; junction bases unmatched: 10. Germline V gene lookup returns CDR1 LGHDT and CDR2 YNNKEL (reference sequence). Here the CDR3 reads CASSPTRGQGVGELFF. CDR3 coding DNA: TGTGCCAGCAGCCCAACCCGGGGACAGGGCGTCGGGGAGCTGTTTTTT.

The chain couples TRBV11-3 to TRBJ2-1; a weak D match, TRBD1 (5 bases). V lost 2 bases to trimming and J lost 7 bases, with 9 bases between them. The CDR3 spans 13 residues. CDR1 is SGHNT and CDR2 is YENEEA in the germline V gene. The CDR3 coding sequence is TGTGCCAGCAGCTTAAGGGGAAGGAATGAGCAGTTCTTC. Its translation is CASSLRGRNEQFF.

The V call is TRBV30, the J call TRBJ2-6, with TRBD2 as a possible D gene (5 bases). The CDR3 runs to 14 residues. V lost 0 bases and J 3 bases, leaving 6 bases between the germline ends. Per the germline V gene, CDR1 is GTSNPN and CDR2 is SVGIG (reference sequence). The CDR3: CAWSVGVGANVLTF. The CDR3 DNA sequence: TGTGCCTGGAGTGTGGGAGTTGGGGCCAACGTCCTGACTTTC. The full variable domain, rest sourced from reference TRBV30 and TRBJ2-6, is SQTIHQWPATLVQPVGSPLSLECTVEGTSNPNLYWYRQAAGRGLQLLFYSVGIGQISSEVPQNLSASRPQDRQFILSSKKLLLSDSGFYLCAWSVGVGANVLTFGAGSRLTVL.